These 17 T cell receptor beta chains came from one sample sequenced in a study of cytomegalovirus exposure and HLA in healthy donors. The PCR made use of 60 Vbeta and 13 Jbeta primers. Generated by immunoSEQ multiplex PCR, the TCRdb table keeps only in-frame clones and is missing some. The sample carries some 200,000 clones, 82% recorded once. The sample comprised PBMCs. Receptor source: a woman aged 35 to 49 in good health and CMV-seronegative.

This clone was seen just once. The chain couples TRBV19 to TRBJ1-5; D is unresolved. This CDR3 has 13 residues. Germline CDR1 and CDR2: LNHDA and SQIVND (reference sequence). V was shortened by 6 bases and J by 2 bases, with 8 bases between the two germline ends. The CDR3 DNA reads TGTGCCAGTAGAGACAACGGCAATCAGCCCCAGCATTTT. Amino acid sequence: CASRDNGNQPQHF. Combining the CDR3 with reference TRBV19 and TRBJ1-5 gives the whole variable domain DGGITQSPKYLFRKEGQNVTLSCEQNLNHDAMYWYRQDPGQGLRLIYYSQIVNDFQKGDIAEGYSVSREKKESFPLTVTSAQKNPTAFYLCASRDNGNQPQHFGDGTRLSIL.

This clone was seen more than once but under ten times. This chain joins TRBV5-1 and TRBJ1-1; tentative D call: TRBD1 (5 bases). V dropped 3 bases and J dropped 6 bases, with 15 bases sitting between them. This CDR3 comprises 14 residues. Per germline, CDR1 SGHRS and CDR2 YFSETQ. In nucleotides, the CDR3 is TGCGCCAGCAGCTGGGGGGGGGAAGGGGCTGAAGCTTTCTTT. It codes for CASSWGGEGAEAFF.

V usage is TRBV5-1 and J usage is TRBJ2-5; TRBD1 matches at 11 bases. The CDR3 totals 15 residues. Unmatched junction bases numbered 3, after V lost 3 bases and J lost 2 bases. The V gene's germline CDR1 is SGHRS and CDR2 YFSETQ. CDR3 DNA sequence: TGCGCCAGCAGCTGGGGGACAGGGGGTCAAGAGACCCAGTACTTC. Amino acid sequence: CASSWGTGGQETQYF.

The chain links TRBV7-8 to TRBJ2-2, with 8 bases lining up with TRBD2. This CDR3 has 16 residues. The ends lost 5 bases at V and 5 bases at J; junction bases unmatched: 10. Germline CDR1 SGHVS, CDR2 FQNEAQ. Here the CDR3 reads CASSASGTGGTGELFF. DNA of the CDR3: TGTGCCAGCAGCGCATCCGGGACGGGGGGGACCGGGGAGCTGTTTTTT.

CDR3 DNA: TGTGCCAGCTACGGGAGCGGGAGAGGTACAGATACGCAGTATTTT. This encodes CASYGSGRGTDTQYF. This chain uses TRBV6-6 with TRBJ2-3; 8 bases match TRBD2. The CDR3 has 15 amino acids. The J segment lost 3 bases and the V segment lost 8 bases, leaving 10 bases of the junction unmatched. Germline V gene lookup returns CDR1 MNHNY and CDR2 SVGAGI (reference sequence).

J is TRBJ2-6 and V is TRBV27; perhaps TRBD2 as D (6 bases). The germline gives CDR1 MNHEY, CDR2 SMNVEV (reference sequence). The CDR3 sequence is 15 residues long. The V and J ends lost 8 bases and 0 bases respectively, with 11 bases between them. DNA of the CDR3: TGTGCCAGCCGGGAGTGGAGCTCTGGGGCCAACGTCCTGACTTTC. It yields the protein CASREWSSGANVLTF.

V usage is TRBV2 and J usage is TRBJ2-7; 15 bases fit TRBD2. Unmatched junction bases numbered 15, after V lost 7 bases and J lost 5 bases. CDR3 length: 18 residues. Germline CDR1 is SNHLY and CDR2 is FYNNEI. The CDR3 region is CASKYGTSGRIIIHEQYF. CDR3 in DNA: TGTGCCAGCAAATACGGGACTAGCGGGAGGATTATAATCCACGAGCAGTACTTC.

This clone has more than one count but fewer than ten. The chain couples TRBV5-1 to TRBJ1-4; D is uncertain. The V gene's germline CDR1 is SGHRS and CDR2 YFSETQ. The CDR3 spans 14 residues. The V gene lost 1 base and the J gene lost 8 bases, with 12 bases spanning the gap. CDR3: CASSLNGIQEKLFF. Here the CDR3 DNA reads TGCGCCAGCAGCTTGAACGGGATACAAGAAAAACTGTTTTTT. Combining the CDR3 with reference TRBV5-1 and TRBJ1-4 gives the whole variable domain KAGVTQTPRYLIKTRGQQVTLSCSPISGHRSVSWYQQTPGQGLQFLFEYFSETQRNKGNFPGRFSGRQFSNSRSEMNVSTLELGDSALYLCASSLNGIQEKLFFGSGTQLSVL.

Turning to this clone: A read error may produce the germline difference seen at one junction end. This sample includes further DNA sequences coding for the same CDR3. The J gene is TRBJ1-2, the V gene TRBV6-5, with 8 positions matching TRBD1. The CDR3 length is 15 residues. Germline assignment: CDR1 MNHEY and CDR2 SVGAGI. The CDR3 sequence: CASSSTTGAYYGYTF. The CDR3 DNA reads TGCGCCAGCAGTTCTACGACAGGGGCCTACTATGGCTACACCTTC.

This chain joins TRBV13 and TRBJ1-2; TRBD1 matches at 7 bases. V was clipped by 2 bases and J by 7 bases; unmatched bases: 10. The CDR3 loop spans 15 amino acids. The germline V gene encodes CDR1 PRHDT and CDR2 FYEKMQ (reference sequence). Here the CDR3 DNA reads TGTGCCAGCAGCTTACGACAGGGTAAGACTATTGGCTACACCTTC. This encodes CASSLRQGKTIGYTF. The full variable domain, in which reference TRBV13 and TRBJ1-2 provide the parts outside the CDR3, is AAGVIQSPRHLIKEKRETATLKCYPIPRHDTVYWYQQGPGQDPQFLISFYEKMQSDKGSIPDRFSAQQFSDYHSELNMSSLELGDSALYFCASSLRQGKTIGYTFGSGTRLTVV.

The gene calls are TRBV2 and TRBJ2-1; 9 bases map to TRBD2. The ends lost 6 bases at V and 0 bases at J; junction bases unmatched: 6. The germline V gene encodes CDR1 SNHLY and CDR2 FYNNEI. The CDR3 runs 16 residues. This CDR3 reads CASRGLAGVSYNEQFF. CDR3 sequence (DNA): TGTGCCAGCAGGGGCTTAGCGGGAGTCTCCTACAATGAGCAGTTCTTC.

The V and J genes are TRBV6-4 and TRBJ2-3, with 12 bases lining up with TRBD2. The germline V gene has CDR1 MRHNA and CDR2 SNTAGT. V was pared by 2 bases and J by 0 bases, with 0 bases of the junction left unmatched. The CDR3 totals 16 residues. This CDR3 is CASSDGTSGSTDTQYF. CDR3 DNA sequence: TGTGCCAGCAGTGACGGGACTAGCGGGAGCACAGATACGCAGTATTTT.

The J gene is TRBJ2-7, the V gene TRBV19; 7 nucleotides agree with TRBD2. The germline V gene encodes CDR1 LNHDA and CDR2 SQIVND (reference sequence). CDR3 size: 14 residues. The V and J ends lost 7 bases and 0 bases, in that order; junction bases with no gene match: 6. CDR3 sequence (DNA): TGTGCCAGTAATGAAGCGGGACTCTCCTACGAGCAGTACTTC. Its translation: CASNEAGLSYEQYF.

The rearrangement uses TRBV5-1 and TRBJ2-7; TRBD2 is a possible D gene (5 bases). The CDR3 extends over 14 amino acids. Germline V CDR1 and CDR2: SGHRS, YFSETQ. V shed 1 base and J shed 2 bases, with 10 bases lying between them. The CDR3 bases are TGCGCCAGCAGCTTGAACGGGATAACCTACGAGCAGTACTTC. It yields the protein CASSLNGITYEQYF. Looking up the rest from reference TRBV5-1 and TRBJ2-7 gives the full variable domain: KAGVTQTPRYLIKTRGQQVTLSCSPISGHRSVSWYQQTPGQGLQFLFEYFSETQRNKGNFPGRFSGRQFSNSRSEMNVSTLELGDSALYLCASSLNGITYEQYFGPGTRLTVT.

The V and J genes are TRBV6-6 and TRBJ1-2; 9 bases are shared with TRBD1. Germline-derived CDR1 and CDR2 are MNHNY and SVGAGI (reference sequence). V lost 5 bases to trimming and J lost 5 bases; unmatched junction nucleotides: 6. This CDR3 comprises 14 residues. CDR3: CASSRDRVRYGYTF. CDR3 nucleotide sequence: TGTGCCAGCAGTCGGGACAGGGTACGGTATGGCTACACCTTC.

The CDR3 spells CASSLAFRDGSGYTF. In DNA form, the CDR3 reads TGCGCCAGCAGCTTGGCCTTCAGGGACGGGAGTGGCTACACCTTC. The J gene is TRBJ1-2, the V gene TRBV5-1; D perhaps matches TRBD1 (5 bases). Germline V gene sequence: CDR1 SGHRS, CDR2 YFSETQ. Trimming stripped 0 bases from V and 7 bases from J, with 16 bases between. This CDR3 region has 15 residues.

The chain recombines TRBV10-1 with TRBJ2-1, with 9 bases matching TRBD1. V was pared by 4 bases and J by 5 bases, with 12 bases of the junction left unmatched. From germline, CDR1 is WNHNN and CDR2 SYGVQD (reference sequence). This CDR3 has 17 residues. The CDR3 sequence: CASSAFTVGQGNNEQFF. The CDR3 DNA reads TGCGCCAGCAGTGCATTTACGGTGGGACAGGGAAACAATGAGCAGTTCTTC.